One and the same sample provided the 30 T cell receptor beta chains below, sequenced in a study of blood T cell repertoires in COVID-19. The assay was immunoSEQ multiplex PCR, and TCRdb's table has in-frame clones only and misses some. The sample records about 100,000 clones, almost 85% being singletons. Sequencing used peripheral blood. These receptors all come from a human donor in a cohort sampled during active COVID-19.

The chain links TRBV5-1 to TRBJ2-7; 9 bases align to TRBD1. Germline V gene lookup returns CDR1 SGHRS and CDR2 YFSETQ. V gave up 0 bases and J gave up 5 bases; unmatched junction bases: 9. This CDR3 spans 16 amino acids. CDR3 residues: CASSLGWGQGEDEQYF. In DNA form, the CDR3 reads TGCGCCAGCAGCTTGGGTTGGGGACAGGGTGAAGACGAGCAGTACTTC. The complete variable domain, with remaining parts taken from reference TRBV5-1 and TRBJ2-7, reads KAGVTQTPRYLIKTRGQQVTLSCSPISGHRSVSWYQQTPGQGLQFLFEYFSETQRNKGNFPGRFSGRQFSNSRSEMNVSTLELGDSALYLCASSLGWGQGEDEQYFGPGTRLTVT.

This clone showed up many times. The chain joins TRBV2 to TRBJ2-2; TRBD2 matches at 7 bases. The V segment lost 2 bases and the J segment 4 bases; nucleotides outside the gene matches: 4. Germline values: CDR1 SNHLY, CDR2 FYNNEI. This CDR3 has 15 amino acids. The CDR3 protein is CASSEQAGVTGELFF. Here the CDR3 DNA reads TGTGCCAGCAGTGAACAGGCGGGGGTCACCGGGGAGCTGTTTTTT.

The chain combines TRBV28 with TRBJ1-2; TRBD1 aligns across 7 bases. Germline lookup yields CDR1 MDHEN and CDR2 SYDVKM. Trimming removed 1 base from V and 8 bases from J; junction bases left unmatched: 10. The CDR3 is 15 amino acids. CDR3 amino acids: CASSLYGGGAGGYTF. The CDR3 DNA sequence: TGTGCCAGCAGTTTATACGGAGGGGGCGCTGGGGGCTACACCTTC.

V is TRBV5-1 and J is TRBJ2-6; 10 nucleotides line up with TRBD1. From germline, CDR1 is SGHRS and CDR2 YFSETQ. The CDR3 is 17 amino acids. The V and J ends lost 0 bases and 2 bases, in that order; junction bases with no gene match: 2. CDR3 loop: CASSLAGTGAGANVLTF. The CDR3 region has the DNA TGCGCCAGCAGCTTGGCCGGGACAGGGGCTGGGGCCAACGTCCTGACTTTC.

The chain is built from TRBV7-2 and TRBJ1-5; D may be TRBD1 (6 bases). Germline V gene data show CDR1 as SGHTA and CDR2 as FQGNSA. This CDR3 comprises 14 residues. Trimming took 2 bases from V and 4 from J, leaving 9 bases between them. CDR3 nucleotides: TGTGCCAGCAGCTTATTCGACAGGAATCAGCCCCAGCATTTT. It translates to CASSLFDRNQPQHF. The whole variable domain, remainder taken from reference TRBV7-2 and TRBJ1-5, is GAGVSQSPSNKVTEKGKDVELRCDPISGHTALYWYRQSLGQGLEFLIYFQGNSAPDKSGLPSDRFSAERTGGSVSTLTIQRTQQEDSAVYLCASSLFDRNQPQHFGDGTRLSIL.

The genes are TRBV18 and TRBJ1-1; D gene unclear. Deletions cut 1 base from V and 7 bases from J, with 7 bases between. From germline, CDR1 is KGHSH and CDR2 LQKENI. The CDR3 is 12 amino acids. CDR3 bases: TGTGCCAGCTCACCACTCCGGGATGAAGCTTTCTTT. It codes for CASSPLRDEAFF.

This chain connects TRBV28 to TRBJ1-5, with 10 bases identical to TRBD1. Trimming cost V 2 bases and J 7 bases; bases outside gene matches: 8. The CDR3 runs to 16 residues. Germline V gene lookup returns CDR1 MDHEN and CDR2 SYDVKM. The CDR3 spells CASSLGGTGVVQPQHF. The CDR3 bases are TGTGCCAGCAGTTTAGGGGGGACAGGGGTGGTGCAGCCCCAGCATTTT.

The chain is built from TRBV27 and TRBJ1-5; 7 bases match TRBD1. Trimming removed 6 bases from V and 2 bases from J; junction bases left unmatched: 10. Germline values: CDR1 MNHEY, CDR2 SMNVEV (reference sequence). CDR3 size: 16 residues. CDR3 in DNA: TGTGCCAGCAGCGCTACTAGGGGGCCGGGCAATCAGCCCCAGCATTTT. This translates into CASSATRGPGNQPQHF.

Note on this clone: Other nucleotide sequences in the sample specify the same CDR3. The chain has TRBV12-3 or TRBV12-4 and TRBJ2-7, with D possibly TRBD1 on 6 matching bases. The germline V and J ends were trimmed by 5 bases and 4 bases, with 12 bases remaining between them. The CDR3 is 13 residues long. The CDR3, as DNA: TGTGCCAGCAGTGTCGGACAGCTATACGAGCAGTACTTC. Its translation: CASSVGQLYEQYF.

The rearrangement joins TRBV4-3 to TRBJ2-7; tentative D call: TRBD2 (6 bases). This CDR3 spans 16 amino acids. Per the germline V gene, CDR1 is LGHNA and CDR2 is YSLEER. V was pared by 0 bases and J by 2 bases, with 14 bases between. CDR3 residues: CASSQDWAGTTYEQYF. The CDR3 coding sequence is TGCGCCAGCAGCCAAGATTGGGCGGGAACTACCTACGAGCAGTACTTC.

The sample holds one count of this clone. V and J are TRBV28 and TRBJ2-3, with 9 bases matching TRBD1. The CDR3 is 16 residues long. J gave up 4 bases and V 2 bases, and 7 bases lay outside the gene matches. Germline CDR1 MDHEN, CDR2 SYDVKM. The DNA for the CDR3 is TGTGCCAGCAGTTTAGGGTTGACAGGGGGTGCAGATACGCAGTATTTT. It specifies CASSLGLTGGADTQYF.

This clone has a handful of counts. Other DNA variants within this sample encode the same CDR3. The J gene is TRBJ2-5, the V gene TRBV7-2, with a possible D match to TRBD2 (5 bases). Germline CDR1 reads SGHTA; CDR2 reads FQGNSA. Trimming took 0 bases from V and 5 from J, leaving 10 bases between them. The CDR3 has 14 amino acids. CDR3 sequence: CASSLAGVQETQYF. In DNA, the CDR3 is TGTGCCAGCAGCTTAGCGGGAGTTCAGGAGACCCAGTACTTC. The complete variable domain, with remaining parts taken from reference TRBV7-2 and TRBJ2-5, reads GAGVSQSPSNKVTEKGKDVELRCDPISGHTALYWYRQSLGQGLEFLIYFQGNSAPDKSGLPSDRFSAERTGGSVSTLTIQRTQQEDSAVYLCASSLAGVQETQYFGPGTRLLVL.

The chain employs TRBV4-3 and TRBJ1-1; possible D gene TRBD1, 6 bases. The CDR3 is made up of 15 amino acids. Germline lookup yields CDR1 LGHNA and CDR2 YSLEER. Between the trimmed V and J ends, which lost 1 base and 6 bases, there was a span of 15 bases. CDR3 in DNA: TGCGCCAGCAGCCAAGCAGGCAGGGGACACGCTGAAGCTTTCTTT. This sequence encodes CASSQAGRGHAEAFF.

The J gene is TRBJ1-2, the V gene TRBV2; D gene unclear. Between the trimmed V and J ends, which lost 6 bases and 9 bases, there was a span of 14 bases. Germline V lookup: CDR1 SNHLY, CDR2 FYNNEI. CDR3 size: 12 residues. The CDR3 sequence: CASSPGVWSYTF. The CDR3 DNA reads TGTGCCAGCAGCCCCGGGGTTTGGAGCTACACCTTC.

V and J are TRBV19 and TRBJ1-2; 9 nucleotides match TRBD1. CDR1 is LNHDA and CDR2 is SQIVND in the germline V gene (reference sequence). After removal of 6 bases from V and 5 bases from J, the junction contained 4 bases not matched to a gene. The CDR3 extends over 13 amino acids. The CDR3 nucleotides are TGTGCCAGTAGCGAACAGGGGGCGTATGGCTACACCTTC. It codes for CASSEQGAYGYTF.

The chain combines TRBV4-3 with TRBJ2-7; D might be TRBD2 (6 bases). V was clipped by 0 bases and J by 4 bases, with 16 bases between them. The CDR3 has 16 amino acids. Germline CDR1 is LGHNA and CDR2 is YSLEER. CDR3 sequence (DNA): TGCGCCAGCAGCCAAGATACGGGACTGGGGAGGTACGAGCAGTACTTC. This gives the protein CASSQDTGLGRYEQYF.

This chain joins TRBV11-3 and TRBJ1-4; the match to TRBD1 covers 7 bases. With 5 bases clipped from V and 8 bases from J, the junction kept 11 bases outside the gene matches. This CDR3 has 15 residues. Germline V gene sequence: CDR1 SGHNT, CDR2 YENEEA. CDR3 loop: CASSSRQGGVEKLFF. In DNA, the CDR3 is TGTGCCAGCAGCAGCAGACAGGGCGGAGTAGAAAAACTGTTTTTT.

This chain joins TRBV7-2 and TRBJ1-2; no definite D call. This CDR3 comprises 12 residues. Germline loops: CDR1 SGHTA, CDR2 FQGNSA. The V end lost 1 base, the J end lost 8 bases, and 8 bases lay between the germline ends. CDR3 nucleotide sequence: TGTGCCAGCAGCTTAGAGGAGAGGGGCTACACCTTC. Its protein is CASSLEERGYTF.

This chain joins TRBV7-3 and TRBJ2-1, with 9 bases lining up with TRBD1. Germline V gene lookup returns CDR1 SGHTA and CDR2 FQGTGA. The CDR3 is made up of 15 amino acids. Germline trimming cut 5 bases from V and 7 bases from J; bases unmatched to any gene: 9. DNA of the CDR3: TGTGCCAGCAGCCCTGGGACAGGGTTCGTAAATGAGCAGTTCTTC. Translation: CASSPGTGFVNEQFF.

The chain carries TRBV7-8 and TRBJ2-3; no reliable D call. V gave up 0 bases and J gave up 2 bases, with 12 bases separating them. This CDR3 has 16 amino acids. Germline CDR1 SGHVS, CDR2 FQNEAQ. CDR3 DNA sequence: TGTGCCAGCAGCTTAGCGATCCTTAGCCACACAGATACGCAGTATTTT. It specifies CASSLAILSHTDTQYF.

The J gene is TRBJ1-5, the V gene TRBV2, with TRBD1 identical over 7 bases. With V trimmed by 10 bases and J by 1 base, 7 bases remained unmatched. This CDR3 region has 14 residues. CDR1 and CDR2 (germline): SNHLY, FYNNEI. DNA of the CDR3: TGTGCCACCAGAGACAGGGACAGCAATCAGCCCCAGCATTTT. The encoded protein is CATRDRDSNQPQHF. The entire variable domain, with the rest obtained from reference TRBV2 and TRBJ1-5, is as follows: EPEVTQTPSHQVTQMGQEVILRCVPISNHLYFYWYRQILGQKVEFLVSFYNNEISEKSEIFDDQFSVERPDGSNFTLKIRSTKLEDSAMYFCATRDRDSNQPQHFGDGTRLSIL.

The rearrangement joins TRBV5-1 to TRBJ2-3, with TRBD2 identical over 10 bases. V was pared by 4 bases and J by 4 bases, with 9 bases of the junction left unmatched. The CDR3 totals 16 residues. Germline V gene sequence: CDR1 SGHRS, CDR2 YFSETQ. The CDR3: CASSRASGSTSDTQYF. The CDR3 DNA sequence: TGCGCCAGCAGCCGCGCTAGCGGGAGTACCTCAGATACGCAGTATTTT.

The chain links TRBV2 to TRBJ2-1; TRBD2 aligns across 8 bases. J was trimmed by 6 bases and V by 3 bases; bases with no gene match: 4. This CDR3 comprises 14 residues. Germline CDR1 and CDR2: SNHLY and FYNNEI. As DNA, the CDR3 is TGTGCCAGCAGTGAGGTGAGCGGGGGCAATGAGCAGTTCTTC. Encoded protein: CASSEVSGGNEQFF.

The rearrangement joins TRBV7-2 to TRBJ2-1; 9 bases align to TRBD1. The CDR3 length is 15 residues. V shed 4 bases, J shed 9 bases, and the junction held 10 bases outside the gene matches. Germline values: CDR1 SGHTA, CDR2 FQGNSA. In nucleotides, the CDR3 is TGTGCCAGCAGCTCAGGACAGGGGCTAGGAGGTGAGCAGTTCTTC. Its translation is CASSSGQGLGGEQFF.

The chain carries TRBV24-1 and TRBJ2-1, with 9 bases that match TRBD2. Germline V lookup: CDR1 KGHDR, CDR2 SFDVKD. This CDR3 comprises 16 residues. The trim removed 4 bases at V and 3 bases at J, leaving 6 bases unmatched. The CDR3 loop is CATSDRSGSFYNEQFF. The CDR3 DNA reads as TGTGCCACCAGTGACCGTAGCGGGAGCTTCTACAATGAGCAGTTCTTC.

The rearrangement joins TRBV18 to TRBJ1-2; D is ambiguous. V shed 3 bases and J shed 5 bases, with 10 bases lying between them. Looked up from germline, CDR1 is KGHSH and CDR2 is LQKENI. The CDR3 sequence is 13 residues long. The CDR3 here is CASSPGLEYGYTF. The CDR3 DNA follows: TGTGCCAGCTCACCGGGCCTCGAGTATGGCTACACCTTC.

The chain carries TRBV19 and TRBJ1-2; D is perhaps TRBD1 (6 bases). The V end was cut by 5 bases, the J end by 0 bases, with 19 bases between. Looked up from germline, CDR1 is LNHDA and CDR2 is SQIVND (reference sequence). This CDR3 is built from 17 residues. CDR3 DNA: TGTGCCAGTAGTTCCTTTACCCGAGGGACAACTAACTATGGCTACACCTTC. Its translation: CASSSFTRGTTNYGYTF.

This chain uses TRBV28 with TRBJ1-2; weak D call: TRBD1 (6 bases). The V gene's germline CDR1 is MDHEN and CDR2 SYDVKM. The CDR3 is 15 residues long. V lost 4 bases, J lost 2 bases, and 14 bases lay in between. In DNA, the CDR3 is TGTGCCAGCAGTTCCCCGGGGGGCGAGAACTATGGCTACACCTTC. It yields the protein CASSSPGGENYGYTF.

The J gene is TRBJ2-3, the V gene TRBV6-2 or TRBV6-3; tentative D call: TRBD1 (6 bases). The V gene's germline CDR1 is MNHEY and CDR2 SVGEGT. This CDR3 contains 13 residues. V was shortened by 5 bases and J by 4 bases, with 10 bases between the two germline ends. DNA of the CDR3: TGTGCCAGCAGTGCACAGGGACCAGATACGCAGTATTTT. It translates to CASSAQGPDTQYF.

This rearrangement joins TRBV5-1 to TRBJ1-1; D might be TRBD1 (5 bases). There are 14 residues in the CDR3. Germline CDR1 reads SGHRS; CDR2 reads YFSETQ. V was clipped by 4 bases and J by 1 base, with 11 bases between them. The CDR3 DNA is TGCGCCAGCAGCCGCAGGGTTGCGAACACTGAAGCTTTCTTT. Its translation is CASSRRVANTEAFF.